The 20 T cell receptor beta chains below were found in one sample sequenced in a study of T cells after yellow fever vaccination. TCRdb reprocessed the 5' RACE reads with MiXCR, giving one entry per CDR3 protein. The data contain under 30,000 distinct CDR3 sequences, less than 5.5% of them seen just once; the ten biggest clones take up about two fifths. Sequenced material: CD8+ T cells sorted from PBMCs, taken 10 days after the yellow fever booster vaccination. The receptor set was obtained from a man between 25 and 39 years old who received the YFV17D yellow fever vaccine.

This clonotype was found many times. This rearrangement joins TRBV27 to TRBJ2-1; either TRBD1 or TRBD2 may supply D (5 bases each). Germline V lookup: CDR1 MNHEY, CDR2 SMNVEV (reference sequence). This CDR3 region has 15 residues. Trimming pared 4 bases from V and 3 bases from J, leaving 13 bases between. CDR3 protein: CASSSRDGIYNEQFF. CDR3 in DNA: TGTGCCAGCAGTTCTAGGGACGGAATCTACAATGAGCAGTTCTTC.

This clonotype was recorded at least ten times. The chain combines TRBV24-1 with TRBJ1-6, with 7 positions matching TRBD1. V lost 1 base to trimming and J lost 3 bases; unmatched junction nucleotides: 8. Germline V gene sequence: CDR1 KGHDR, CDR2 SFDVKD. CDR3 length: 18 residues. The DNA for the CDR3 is TGTGCCACCAGTGATTTTCGGTCCCGGGACAGCTATAATTCACCCCTCCACTTT. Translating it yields CATSDFRSRDSYNSPLHF.

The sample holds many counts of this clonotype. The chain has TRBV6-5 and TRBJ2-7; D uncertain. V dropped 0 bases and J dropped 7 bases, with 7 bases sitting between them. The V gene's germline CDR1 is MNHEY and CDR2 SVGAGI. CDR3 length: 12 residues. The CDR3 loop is CASSYSMGEQYF. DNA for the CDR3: TGTGCCAGCAGTTACTCAATGGGTGAGCAGTACTTC.

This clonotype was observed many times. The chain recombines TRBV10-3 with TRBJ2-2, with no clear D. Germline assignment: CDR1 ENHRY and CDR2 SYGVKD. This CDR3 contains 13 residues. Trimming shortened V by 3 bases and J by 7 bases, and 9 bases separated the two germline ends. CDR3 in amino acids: CAISDRHGGELFF. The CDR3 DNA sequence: TGTGCCATCAGTGACAGGCATGGCGGGGAGCTGTTTTTT.

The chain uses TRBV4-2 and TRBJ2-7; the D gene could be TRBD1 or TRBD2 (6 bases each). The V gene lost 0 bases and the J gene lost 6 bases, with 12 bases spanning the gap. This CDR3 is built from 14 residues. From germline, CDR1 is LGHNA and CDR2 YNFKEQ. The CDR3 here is CASSQEGGPIEQYF. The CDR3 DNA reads TGTGCCAGCAGCCAAGAAGGGGGGCCGATCGAGCAGTACTTC.

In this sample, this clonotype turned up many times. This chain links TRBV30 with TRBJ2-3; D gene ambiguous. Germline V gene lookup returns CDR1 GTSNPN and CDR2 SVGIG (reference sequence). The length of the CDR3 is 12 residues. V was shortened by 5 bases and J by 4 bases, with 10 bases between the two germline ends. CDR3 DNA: TGTGCCTGGGGGCTCCGGGCAGATACGCAGTATTTT. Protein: CAWGLRADTQYF.

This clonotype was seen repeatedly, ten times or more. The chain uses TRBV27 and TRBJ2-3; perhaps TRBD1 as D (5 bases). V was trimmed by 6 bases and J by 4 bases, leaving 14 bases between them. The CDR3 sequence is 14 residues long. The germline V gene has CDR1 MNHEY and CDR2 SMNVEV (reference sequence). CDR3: CASSTGPIPDTQYF. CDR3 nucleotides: TGTGCCAGCAGCACAGGACCTATCCCAGATACGCAGTATTTT.

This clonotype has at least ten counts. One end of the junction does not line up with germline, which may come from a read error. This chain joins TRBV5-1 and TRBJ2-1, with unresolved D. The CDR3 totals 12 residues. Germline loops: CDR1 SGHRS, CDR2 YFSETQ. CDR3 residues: CATRTSNNEQFF. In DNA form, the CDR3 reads TGCGCCACCAGGACCTCCAACAATGAGCAGTTCTTC.

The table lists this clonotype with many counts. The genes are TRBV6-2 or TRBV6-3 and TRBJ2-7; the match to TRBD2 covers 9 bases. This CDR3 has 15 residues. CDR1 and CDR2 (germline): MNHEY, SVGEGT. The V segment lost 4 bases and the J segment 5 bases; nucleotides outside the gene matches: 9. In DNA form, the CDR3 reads TGTGCCAGCAGTTCTGATAGCGGGAGCGTCAACGAGCAGTACTTC. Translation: CASSSDSGSVNEQYF.

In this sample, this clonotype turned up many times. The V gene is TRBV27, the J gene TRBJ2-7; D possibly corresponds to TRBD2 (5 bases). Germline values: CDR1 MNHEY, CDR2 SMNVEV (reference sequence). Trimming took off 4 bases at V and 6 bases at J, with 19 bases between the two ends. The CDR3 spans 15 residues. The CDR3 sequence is CASSSLGSGSREQYF. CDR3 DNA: TGTGCCAGCAGTTCTCTAGGAAGTGGGAGCCGCGAGCAGTACTTC.

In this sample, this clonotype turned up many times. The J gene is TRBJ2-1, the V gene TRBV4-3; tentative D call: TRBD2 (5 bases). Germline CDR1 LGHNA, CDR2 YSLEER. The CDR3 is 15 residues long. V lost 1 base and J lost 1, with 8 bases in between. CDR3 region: CASSQGRASYNEQFF. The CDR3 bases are TGCGCCAGCAGCCAAGGGCGGGCGTCCTACAATGAGCAGTTCTTC.

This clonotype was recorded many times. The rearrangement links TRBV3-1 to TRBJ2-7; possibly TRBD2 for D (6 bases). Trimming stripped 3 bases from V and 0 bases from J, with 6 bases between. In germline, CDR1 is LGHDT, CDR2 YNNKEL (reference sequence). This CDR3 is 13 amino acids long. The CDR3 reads CASSQGLSYEQYF. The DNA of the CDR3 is TGTGCCAGCAGCCAGGGACTCTCCTACGAGCAGTACTTC.

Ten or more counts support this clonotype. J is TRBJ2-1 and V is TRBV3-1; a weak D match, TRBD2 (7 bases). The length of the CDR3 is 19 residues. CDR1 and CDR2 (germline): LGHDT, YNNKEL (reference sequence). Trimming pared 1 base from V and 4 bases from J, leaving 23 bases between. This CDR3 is CASSQVIGRGMDEYNEQFF. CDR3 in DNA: TGTGCCAGCAGCCAAGTTATAGGGAGGGGGATGGATGAGTACAATGAGCAGTTCTTC.

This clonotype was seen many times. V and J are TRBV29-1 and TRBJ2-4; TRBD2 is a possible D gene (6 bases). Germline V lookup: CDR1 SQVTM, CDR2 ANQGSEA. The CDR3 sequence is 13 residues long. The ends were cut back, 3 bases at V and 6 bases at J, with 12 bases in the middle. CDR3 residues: CSVEPGVGNIQYF. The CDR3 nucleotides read TGCAGCGTTGAGCCGGGAGTCGGAAACATTCAGTACTTC. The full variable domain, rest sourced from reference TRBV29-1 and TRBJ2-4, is SAVISQKPSRDICQRGTSLTIQCQVDSQVTMMFWYRQQPGQSLTLIATANQGSEATYESGFVIDKFPISRPNLTFSTLTVSNMSPEDSSIYLCSVEPGVGNIQYFGAGTRLSVL.

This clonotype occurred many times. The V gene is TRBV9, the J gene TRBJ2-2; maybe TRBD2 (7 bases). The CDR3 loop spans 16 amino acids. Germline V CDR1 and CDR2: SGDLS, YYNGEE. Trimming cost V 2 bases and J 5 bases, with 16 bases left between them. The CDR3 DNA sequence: TGTGCCAGCAGCGTGGGGGGGCTAGTAACGACCGGGGAGCTGTTTTTT. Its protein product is CASSVGGLVTTGELFF.

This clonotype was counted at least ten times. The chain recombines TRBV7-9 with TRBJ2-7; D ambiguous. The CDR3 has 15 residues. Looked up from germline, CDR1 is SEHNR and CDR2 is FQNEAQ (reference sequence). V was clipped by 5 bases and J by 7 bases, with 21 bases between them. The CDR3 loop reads CASSTPGVSPQEQYF. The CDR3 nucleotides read TGTGCCAGCAGCACCCCTGGGGTGAGTCCCCAGGAGCAGTACTTC.

Here the CDR3 DNA reads TGTGCCAGCAGCGTCCTTCTAGCAGAGGGGCGCCACGAGCAGTACTTC. This translates into CASSVLLAEGRHEQYF. The chain has TRBV6-5 and TRBJ2-7; the D call may be TRBD1 or TRBD2 (5 bases each). Germline assignment: CDR1 MNHEY and CDR2 SVGAGI. V shed 6 bases and J shed 5 bases, with 23 bases lying between them. The CDR3 is 16 residues long.

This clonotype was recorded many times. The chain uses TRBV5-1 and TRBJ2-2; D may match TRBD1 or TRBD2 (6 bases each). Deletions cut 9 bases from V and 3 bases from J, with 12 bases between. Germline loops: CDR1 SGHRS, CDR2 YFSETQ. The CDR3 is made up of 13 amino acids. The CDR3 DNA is TGCGCCACAGGGGAGGACTACACCGGGGAGCTGTTTTTT. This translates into CATGEDYTGELFF.

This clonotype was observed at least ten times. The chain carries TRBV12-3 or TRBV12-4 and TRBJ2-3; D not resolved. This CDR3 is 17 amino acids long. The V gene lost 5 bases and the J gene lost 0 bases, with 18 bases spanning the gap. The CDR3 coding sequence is TGTGCCAGCAGTCCCCAAGAGCGCTCGGTGAGCACAGATACGCAGTATTTT. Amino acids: CASSPQERSVSTDTQYF.

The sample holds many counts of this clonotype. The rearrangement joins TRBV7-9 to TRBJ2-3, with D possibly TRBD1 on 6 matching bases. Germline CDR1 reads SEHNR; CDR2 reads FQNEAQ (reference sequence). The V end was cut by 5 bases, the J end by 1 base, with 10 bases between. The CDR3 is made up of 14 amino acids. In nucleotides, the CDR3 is TGTGCCAGCAGCAACAGGGCTCGCACAGATACGCAGTATTTT. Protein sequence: CASSNRARTDTQYF.